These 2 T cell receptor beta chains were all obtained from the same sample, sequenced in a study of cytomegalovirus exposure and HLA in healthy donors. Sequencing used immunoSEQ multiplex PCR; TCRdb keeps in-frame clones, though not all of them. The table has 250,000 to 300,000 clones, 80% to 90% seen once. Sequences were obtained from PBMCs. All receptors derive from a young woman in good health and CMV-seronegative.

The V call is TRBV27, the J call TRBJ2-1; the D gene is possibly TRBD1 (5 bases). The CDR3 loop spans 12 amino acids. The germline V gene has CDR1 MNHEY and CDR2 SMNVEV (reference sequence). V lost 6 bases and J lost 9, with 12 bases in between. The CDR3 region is CASRQGWAEQFF. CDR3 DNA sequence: TGTGCCAGCAGGCAGGGTTGGGCTGAGCAGTTCTTC.

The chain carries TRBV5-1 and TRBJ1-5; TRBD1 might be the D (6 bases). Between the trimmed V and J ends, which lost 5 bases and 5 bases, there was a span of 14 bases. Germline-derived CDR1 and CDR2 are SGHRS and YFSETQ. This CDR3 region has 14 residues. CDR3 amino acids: CASRSRGADQPQHF. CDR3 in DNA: TGCGCCAGCAGGTCCAGGGGTGCGGATCAGCCCCAGCATTTT.